This entry lists 30 T cell receptor beta chains sequenced from one sample in a study of T cell responses to AZD1222 COVID-19 vaccine. This table comes from immunoSEQ multiplex PCR, and its TCRdb copy is limited to in-frame clones, with some not included. The table has approximately 73,000 clones, around four fifths seen once; the top ten hold approximately 2.9%. The sample was peripheral blood, taken on day 0 of AZD1222 vaccination. The receptors here all came from an adult in good health.

This chain uses TRBV6-6 with TRBJ1-3; D is uncertain. Trimming removed 6 bases from V and 0 bases from J, with 15 bases in between. CDR3 size: 16 residues. The germline V gene encodes CDR1 MNHNY and CDR2 SVGAGI (reference sequence). In DNA form, the CDR3 reads TGTGCCAGCAGGAAGACCGACACACACTCTGGAAACACCATATATTTT. Translation gives CASRKTDTHSGNTIYF.

V and J are TRBV6-6 and TRBJ1-2; 7 bases map to TRBD1. Germline CDR1 and CDR2: MNHNY and SVGAGI (reference sequence). After removal of 5 bases from V and 4 bases from J, the junction contained 7 bases not matched to a gene. The CDR3 has 14 residues. CDR3 nucleotides: TGTGCCAGCAGTATGGGACAGAGAGTCTATGGCTACACCTTC. Translating gives CASSMGQRVYGYTF.

The V call is TRBV12-3 or TRBV12-4, the J call TRBJ2-5; unclear D gene. Trimming removed 6 bases from V and 7 bases from J, with 12 bases in between. The CDR3 runs to 12 residues. CDR3 sequence reads: CASSGPLGTQYF. CDR3 in DNA: TGTGCCAGCAGCGGGCCGCTAGGGACCCAGTACTTC.

This chain uses TRBV6-2 or TRBV6-3 with TRBJ2-3; no clear D. The CDR3 loop spans 12 amino acids. V was cut by 6 bases and J by 6 bases, with 10 bases left in between. The germline gives CDR1 MNHEY, CDR2 SVGEGT. CDR3 in DNA: TGTGCCAGCAGCAACCCGAGGGATACGCAGTATTTT. This gives the protein CASSNPRDTQYF.

This chain uses TRBV7-9 with TRBJ2-3; possible D gene TRBD2, 6 bases. Germline values: CDR1 SEHNR, CDR2 FQNEAQ (reference sequence). Trimming removed 5 bases at V and 4 bases at J, with 10 bases between. CDR3 length: 13 amino acids. The chain's CDR3 is CASSRGLADTQYF. CDR3 DNA: TGTGCCAGCAGCCGGGGGTTGGCAGATACGCAGTATTTT.

This clone was seen a single time. The rearrangement links TRBV5-1 to TRBJ1-2; possible D gene TRBD1, 6 bases. V dropped 4 bases and J dropped 0 bases, with 13 bases sitting between them. CDR3 length: 15 amino acids. Germline lookup yields CDR1 SGHRS and CDR2 YFSETQ. Written as DNA, the CDR3 is TGCGCCAGCAGCCGCCGGGGGCAAGCTAACTATGGCTACACCTTC. It translates to CASSRRGQANYGYTF.

The chain combines TRBV10-1 with TRBJ1-5; TRBD1 agrees at 7 bases. The germline V gene has CDR1 WNHNN and CDR2 SYGVQD (reference sequence). This CDR3 spans 16 amino acids. V lost 6 bases to trimming and J lost 6 bases; unmatched junction nucleotides: 14. The CDR3 loop is CASREGASPAGQPQHF. In DNA form, the CDR3 reads TGCGCCAGCAGAGAGGGGGCTTCCCCTGCGGGTCAGCCCCAGCATTTT.

The chain has TRBV5-5 and TRBJ2-1; 7 bases fit TRBD2. The CDR3 has 13 residues. Per germline, CDR1 SGHKS and CDR2 YYEKEE (reference sequence). Unmatched junction bases numbered 2, after V lost 4 bases and J lost 4 bases. Here the CDR3 DNA reads TGTGCCAGCAGCCGAGCGGGATACAATGAGCAGTTCTTC. Its protein is CASSRAGYNEQFF.

The CDR3 here is CATSREVADSAQYF. For the CDR3, the DNA is TGTGCCACCAGCAGAGAGGTCGCCGACAGTGCCCAGTACTTC. V and J are TRBV15 and TRBJ2-7; tentative D call: TRBD1 (5 bases). In germline, CDR1 is LNHNV, CDR2 YYDKDF (reference sequence). The V and J ends lost 0 bases and 10 bases respectively, with 16 bases between them. The CDR3 runs 14 residues.

This clone has just a few counts. The chain uses TRBV6-5 and TRBJ2-7, with TRBD1 identical over 9 bases. J lost 5 bases, V lost 6 bases, and 11 bases had no gene match. The CDR3 contains 15 residues. CDR1 and CDR2 (germline): MNHEY, SVGAGI. The CDR3 region is CASSPFRTGVHEQYF. The CDR3 coding sequence is TGTGCCAGCAGCCCCTTCCGGACAGGGGTGCACGAGCAGTACTTC.

For this clone: The DNA is omitted, as the CDR3 cannot be located on it reliably, and the CDR3 follows TCRdb's listing. V usage is TRBV7-2 and J usage is TRBJ1-4. Germline CDR1 and CDR2: SGHTA and FQGNSA. Both ends counted, the CDR3 spans 15 residues. CDR3 loop: CASSLGSSGREKLFF.

V and J are TRBV11-1 and TRBJ2-1, with D perhaps matching TRBD2 (6 bases). The CDR3 covers 16 residues. The V gene's germline CDR1 is SGHAT and CDR2 FQDESV (reference sequence). With 4 bases removed from V and 6 bases from J, the gap between germline ends came to 19 bases. In DNA, the CDR3 is TGTGCCAGCAGCTCTCTATTACCGGGACTTTCCAATGAGCAGTTCTTC. Protein sequence: CASSSLLPGLSNEQFF. The full variable domain, with the rest looked up from reference TRBV11-1 and TRBJ2-1, is EAEVAQSPRYKITEKSQAVAFWCDPISGHATLYWYRQILGQGPELLVQFQDESVVDDSQLPKDRFSAERLKGVDSTLKIQPAELGDSAMYLCASSSLLPGLSNEQFFGPGTRLTVL.

The chain combines TRBV23-1 with TRBJ1-5; 7 positions match TRBD1. TRBV23-1 is marked as an open reading frame, function uncertain. V shed 9 bases, J shed 2 bases, and the junction held 10 bases outside the gene matches. The CDR3 is 15 residues long. The CDR3 here is CARDLTGSGNQPQHF. CDR3 coding DNA: TGCGCCAGGGACCTGACAGGGAGTGGCAATCAGCCCCAGCATTTT.

This clone was seen a handful of times. J is TRBJ2-7 and V is TRBV2; maybe TRBD1 (5 bases). The CDR3 runs to 17 residues. Germline V gene lookup returns CDR1 SNHLY and CDR2 FYNNEI. Trimming pared 2 bases from V and 2 bases from J, leaving 19 bases between. CDR3 in DNA: TGTGCCAGCAGTGAATCCGGCTTCTGGGGCCCAACCTACGAGCAGTACTTC. Translation gives CASSESGFWGPTYEQYF.

The DNA of the CDR3 is TGTGCCAGCATGAGGGGGACGAACACCGGGGAGCTGTTTTTT. Translated: CASMRGTNTGELFF. The V gene is TRBV5-6, the J gene TRBJ2-2; D possibly corresponds to TRBD1 (6 bases). The germline V gene has CDR1 SGHDT and CDR2 YYEEEE. This CDR3 comprises 14 residues. V gave up 6 bases and J gave up 0 bases, with 9 bases separating them.

The chain joins TRBV2 to TRBJ2-1; D possibly corresponds to TRBD2 (6 bases). V gave up 7 bases and J gave up 0 bases, with 13 bases separating them. The CDR3 is 15 residues long. Germline lookup yields CDR1 SNHLY and CDR2 FYNNEI. As DNA, the CDR3 is TGTGCCAGCACCGCGGAGGGCAGCTCCTACAATGAGCAGTTCTTC. Its translation: CASTAEGSSYNEQFF.

This clone appeared once. CDR3 coding DNA: TGCGCCAGCAGCCTAAATGGCCAGGGGGACACTGAAGCTTTCTTT. Protein: CASSLNGQGDTEAFF. V and J are TRBV4-3 and TRBJ1-1; TRBD1 matches 7 bases. Germline values: CDR1 LGHNA, CDR2 YSLEER. The CDR3 is made up of 15 amino acids. Losses at the gene ends were 4 bases for V and 3 bases for J; bases not matched to a gene: 8.

This chain joins TRBV7-2 and TRBJ2-5; D not certain. The germline V gene encodes CDR1 SGHTA and CDR2 FQGNSA. The CDR3 is 12 amino acids. Between the trimmed V and J ends, which lost 1 base and 5 bases, there was a span of 5 bases. This CDR3 reads CASSLVRETQYF. The CDR3 DNA sequence: TGTGCCAGCAGCTTAGTACGGGAGACCCAGTACTTC.

The chain has TRBV4-3 and TRBJ2-5; TRBD2 might be the D (5 bases). CDR1 is LGHNA, CDR2 YSLEER, per germline. There are 15 residues in the CDR3. The V end was cut by 0 bases, the J end by 5 bases, with 13 bases between. The CDR3 here is CASSQDPGSLETQYF. The CDR3 bases are TGCGCCAGCAGCCAAGATCCGGGGTCCCTGGAGACCCAGTACTTC.

This clone turned up a few times. V usage is TRBV7-9 and J usage is TRBJ2-7; 8 bases map to TRBD2. Germline assignment: CDR1 SEHNR and CDR2 FQNEAQ (reference sequence). CDR3 size: 12 residues. V lost 5 bases, J lost 5 bases, and 2 bases stayed unmatched. CDR3 protein: CASSLSGNEQYF. In DNA, the CDR3 is TGTGCCAGCAGCCTTAGCGGGAACGAGCAGTACTTC.

This rearrangement joins TRBV7-8 to TRBJ2-7, with TRBD2 as a possible D gene (6 bases). Germline values: CDR1 SGHVS, CDR2 FQNEAQ. The CDR3 is made up of 14 amino acids. Between the trimmed V and J ends, which lost 5 bases and 3 bases, there was a span of 14 bases. Here the CDR3 DNA reads TGTGCCAGCAGCCCACGGTGGACTAACTACGAGCAGTACTTC. It specifies CASSPRWTNYEQYF.

This clone came up once. The genes are TRBV2 and TRBJ2-7; 9 bases fit TRBD1. Germline-derived CDR1 and CDR2 are SNHLY and FYNNEI. V shed 9 bases and J 2 bases; nucleotides not matched to a gene: 8. The CDR3 runs 14 residues. DNA for the CDR3: TGTGCCAGTCTACCGGGACAGGGACCCTACGAGCAGTACTTC. Protein: CASLPGQGPYEQYF.

The V gene is TRBV7-8, the J gene TRBJ1-5; TRBD1 is a possible D gene (5 bases). CDR1 is SGHVS, CDR2 FQNEAQ, per germline. The CDR3 length is 14 residues. Trimming took 4 bases from V and 5 from J, leaving 12 bases between them. CDR3 sequence (DNA): TGTGCCAGCAGCTCTGACTCCAGGGATCAGCCCCAGCATTTT. This translates into CASSSDSRDQPQHF. Variable domain in full (rest from reference TRBV7-8 and TRBJ1-5): GAGVSQSPRYKVAKRGQDVALRCDPISGHVSLFWYQQALGQGPEFLTYFQNEAQLDKSGLPSDRFFAERPEGSVSTLKIQRTQQEDSAVYLCASSSDSRDQPQHFGDGTRLSIL.

The chain combines TRBV25-1 with TRBJ1-1, with D uncertain. The CDR3 is 15 residues long. Looked up from germline, CDR1 is MGHDK and CDR2 is SYGVNS. V was clipped by 4 bases and J by 5 bases, with 17 bases between them. The CDR3 loop reads CASSGRYAKETEAFF. The CDR3 nucleotides read TGTGCCAGCAGTGGTAGGTACGCGAAGGAGACTGAAGCTTTCTTT.

The rearrangement links TRBV2 to TRBJ2-2; D is unresolved. CDR1 and CDR2 (germline): SNHLY, FYNNEI. The CDR3 is 14 amino acids. Trimming pared 2 bases from V and 6 bases from J, leaving 10 bases between. DNA of the CDR3: TGTGCCAGCAGTGAACAGACGGTTTCCGGGGAGCTGTTTTTT. It yields the protein CASSEQTVSGELFF.

The rearrangement joins TRBV5-6 to TRBJ2-7, with TRBD2 as a possible D gene (5 bases). Germline values: CDR1 SGHDT, CDR2 YYEEEE. V lost 0 bases and J lost 7, with 14 bases in between. The CDR3 extends over 14 amino acids. The CDR3: CASSLDPRVEEQYF. CDR3 DNA: TGTGCCAGCAGCTTGGACCCGAGGGTTGAGGAGCAGTACTTC.

The gene calls are TRBV4-3 and TRBJ2-6; D is possibly TRBD1 (6 bases). CDR1 and CDR2 from the germline V gene are LGHNA and YSLEER. The length of the CDR3 is 16 residues. V dropped 0 bases and J dropped 4 bases, with 10 bases sitting between them. This CDR3 reads CASSQDQGTGANVLTF. The CDR3 DNA sequence: TGCGCCAGCAGCCAAGATCAAGGGACAGGGGCCAACGTCCTGACTTTC.

Only a few counts were recorded for this clone. The chain has TRBV19 and TRBJ1-2; 8 bases are shared with TRBD1. V dropped 7 bases and J dropped 3; count of bases not matched to a gene: 13. The CDR3 is made up of 16 amino acids. The germline V gene has CDR1 LNHDA and CDR2 SQIVND (reference sequence). For the CDR3, the DNA is TGTGCCAGTAATCCGGACAGGGACGAATTGGACTATGGCTACACCTTC. It is translated as CASNPDRDELDYGYTF.

The CDR3 spells CASSEAVVWTGATYEQYF. In DNA, the CDR3 is TGTGCCAGCAGTGAAGCCGTGGTTTGGACAGGGGCGACCTACGAGCAGTACTTC. The chain joins TRBV6-1 to TRBJ2-7; 9 nucleotides line up with TRBD1. CDR3 size: 18 residues. CDR1 MNHNS and CDR2 SASEGT come from the germline V gene. The ends lost 0 bases at V and 2 bases at J; junction bases unmatched: 11.

This chain uses TRBV12-3 or TRBV12-4 with TRBJ2-1; no clear D. CDR3 size: 13 residues. The V gene lost 8 bases and the J gene lost 0 bases, with 8 bases spanning the gap. The CDR3 DNA reads as TGTGCCAGCCAGTATGGCTCCTACAATGAGCAGTTCTTC. This sequence encodes CASQYGSYNEQFF.